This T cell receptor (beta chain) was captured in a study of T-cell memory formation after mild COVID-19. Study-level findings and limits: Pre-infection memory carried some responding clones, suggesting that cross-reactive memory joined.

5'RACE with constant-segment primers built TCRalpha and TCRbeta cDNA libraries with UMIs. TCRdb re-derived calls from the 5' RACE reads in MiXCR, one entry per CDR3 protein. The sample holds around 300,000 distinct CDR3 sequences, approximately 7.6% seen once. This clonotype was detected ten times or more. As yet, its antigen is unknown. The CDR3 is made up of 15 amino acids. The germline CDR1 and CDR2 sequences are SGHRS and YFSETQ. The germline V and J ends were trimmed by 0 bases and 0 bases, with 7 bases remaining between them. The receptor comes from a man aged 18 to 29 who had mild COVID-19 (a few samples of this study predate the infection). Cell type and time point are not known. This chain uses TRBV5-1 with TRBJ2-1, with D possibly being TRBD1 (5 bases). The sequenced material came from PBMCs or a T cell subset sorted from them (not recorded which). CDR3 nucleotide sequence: TGCGCCAGCAGCTTGGGACAGAGCTCCTACAATGAGCAGTTCTTC. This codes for CASSLGQSSYNEQFF.